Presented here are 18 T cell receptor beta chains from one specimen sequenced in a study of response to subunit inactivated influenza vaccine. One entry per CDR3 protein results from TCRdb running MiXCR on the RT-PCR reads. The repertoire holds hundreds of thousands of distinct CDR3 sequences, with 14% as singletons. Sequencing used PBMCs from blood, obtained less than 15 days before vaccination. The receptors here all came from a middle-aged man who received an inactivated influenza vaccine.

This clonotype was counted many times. The CDR3 DNA follows: TGTGCCAGCAGAAGGCTTATCGAGGGGGCCGGGGAGCTGTTTTTT. Residues: CASRRLIEGAGELFF. This rearrangement joins TRBV7-9 to TRBJ2-2; tentative D call: TRBD1 (6 bases). Germline assignment: CDR1 SEHNR and CDR2 FQNEAQ (reference sequence). V was pared by 6 bases and J by 6 bases, with 17 bases between. CDR3 length: 15 amino acids.

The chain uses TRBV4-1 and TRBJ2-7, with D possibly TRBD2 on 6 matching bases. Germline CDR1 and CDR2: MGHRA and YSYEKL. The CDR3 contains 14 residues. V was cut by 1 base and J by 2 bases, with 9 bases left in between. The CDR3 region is CASSQGRGAYEQYF. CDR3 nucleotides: TGCGCCAGCAGCCAAGGGCGGGGAGCCTACGAGCAGTACTTC.

In nucleotides, the CDR3 is TGTGCCAGCAGTCCCGAATTGACGAACCCTAGCACAGATACGCAGTATTTT. It codes for CASSPELTNPSTDTQYF. The chain couples TRBV12-3 or TRBV12-4 to TRBJ2-3; D is unresolved. V was shortened by 5 bases and J by 0 bases, with 18 bases between the two germline ends. The CDR3 is 17 residues long.

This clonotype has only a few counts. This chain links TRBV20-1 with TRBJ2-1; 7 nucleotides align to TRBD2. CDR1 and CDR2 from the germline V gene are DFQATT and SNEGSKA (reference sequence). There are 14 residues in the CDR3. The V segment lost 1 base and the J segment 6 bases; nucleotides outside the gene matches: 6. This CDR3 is CSARGTRTANEQFF. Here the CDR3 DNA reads TGCAGTGCTAGAGGGACTAGGACCGCCAATGAGCAGTTCTTC.

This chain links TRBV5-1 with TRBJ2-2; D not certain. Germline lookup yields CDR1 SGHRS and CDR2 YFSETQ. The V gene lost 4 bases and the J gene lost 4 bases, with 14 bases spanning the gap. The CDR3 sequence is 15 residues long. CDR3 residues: CASSPLPGFTGELFF. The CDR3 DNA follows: TGCGCCAGCAGCCCTCTGCCCGGGTTCACCGGGGAGCTGTTTTTT. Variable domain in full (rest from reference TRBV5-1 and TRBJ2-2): KAGVTQTPRYLIKTRGQQVTLSCSPISGHRSVSWYQQTPGQGLQFLFEYFSETQRNKGNFPGRFSGRQFSNSRSEMNVSTLELGDSALYLCASSPLPGFTGELFFGEGSRLTVL.

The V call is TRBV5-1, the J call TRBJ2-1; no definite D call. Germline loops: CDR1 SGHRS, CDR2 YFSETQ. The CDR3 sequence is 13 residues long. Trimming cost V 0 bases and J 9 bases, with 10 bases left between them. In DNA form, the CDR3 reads TGCGCCAGCAGCTTGGAAGTAGTCTCTGAGCAGTTCTTC. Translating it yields CASSLEVVSEQFF.

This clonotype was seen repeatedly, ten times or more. The chain's CDR3 is CASSFPGGNEQFF. The CDR3 coding sequence is TGTGCCAGCAGCTTTCCGGGGGGCAATGAGCAGTTCTTC. The chain links TRBV7-9 to TRBJ2-1; 7 nucleotides match TRBD2. CDR3 size: 13 residues. V lost 3 bases to trimming and J lost 6 bases; unmatched junction nucleotides: 2. Per germline, CDR1 SEHNR and CDR2 FQNEAQ (reference sequence).

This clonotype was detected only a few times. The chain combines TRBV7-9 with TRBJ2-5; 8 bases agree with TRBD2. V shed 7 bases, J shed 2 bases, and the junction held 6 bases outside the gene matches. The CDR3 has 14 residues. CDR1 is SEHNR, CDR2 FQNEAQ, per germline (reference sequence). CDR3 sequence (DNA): TGTGCCAGCACTCGTCGGGGGGGTCAAGAGACCCAGTACTTC. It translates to CASTRRGGQETQYF. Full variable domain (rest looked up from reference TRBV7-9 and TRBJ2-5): DTGVSQNPRHKITKRGQNVTFRCDPISEHNRLYWYRQTLGQGPEFLTYFQNEAQLEKSRLLSDRFSAERPKGSFSTLEIQRTEQGDSAMYLCASTRRGGQETQYFGPGTRLLVL.

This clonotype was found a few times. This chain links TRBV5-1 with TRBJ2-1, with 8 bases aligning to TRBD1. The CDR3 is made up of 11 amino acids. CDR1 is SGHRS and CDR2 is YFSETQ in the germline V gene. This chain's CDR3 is CGSGTGNEQFF. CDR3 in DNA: TGCGGGTCCGGGACAGGCAATGAGCAGTTCTTC.

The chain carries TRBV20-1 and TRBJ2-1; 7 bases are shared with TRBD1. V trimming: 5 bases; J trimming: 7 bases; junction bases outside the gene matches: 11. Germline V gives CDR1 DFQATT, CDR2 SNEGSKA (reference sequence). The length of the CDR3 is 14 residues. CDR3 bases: TGCAGTGCTCCCCGACAGGGCCAAAAGAATGAGCAGTTCTTC. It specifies CSAPRQGQKNEQFF.

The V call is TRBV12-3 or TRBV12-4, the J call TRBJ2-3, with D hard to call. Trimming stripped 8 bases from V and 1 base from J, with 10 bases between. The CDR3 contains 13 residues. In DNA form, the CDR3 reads TGTGCCAGCGCCAGACAAGGCACAGATACGCAGTATTTT. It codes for CASARQGTDTQYF.

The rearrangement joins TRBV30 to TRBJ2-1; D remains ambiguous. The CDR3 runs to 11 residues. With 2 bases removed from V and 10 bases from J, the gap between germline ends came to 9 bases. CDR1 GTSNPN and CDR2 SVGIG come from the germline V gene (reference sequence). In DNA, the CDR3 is TGTGCCTGGAGTTCCCGGACGGAGCAGTTCTTC. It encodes CAWSSRTEQFF.

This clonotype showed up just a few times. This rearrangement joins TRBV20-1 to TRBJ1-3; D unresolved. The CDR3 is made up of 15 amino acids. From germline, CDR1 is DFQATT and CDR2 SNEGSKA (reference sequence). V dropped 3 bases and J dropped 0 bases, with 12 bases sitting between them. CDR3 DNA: TGCAGTGCTAGGATGTACAGAAGCTCTGGAAACACCATATATTTT. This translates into CSARMYRSSGNTIYF.

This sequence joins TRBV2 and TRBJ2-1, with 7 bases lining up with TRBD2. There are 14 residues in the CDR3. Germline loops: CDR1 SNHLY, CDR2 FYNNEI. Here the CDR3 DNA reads TGTGCAGCTCAACGGGGGGTTAACTACAATGAGCAGTTCTTC. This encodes CAAQRGVNYNEQFF. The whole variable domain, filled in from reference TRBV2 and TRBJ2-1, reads EPEVTQTPSHQVTQMGQEVILRCVPISNHLYFYWYRQILGQKVEFLVSFYNNEISEKSEIFDDQFSVERPDGSNFTLKIRSTKLEDSAMYFCAAQRGVNYNEQFFGPGTRLTVL.

CDR3 amino acids: CASSYGRTGNSPLHF. The CDR3 bases are TGTGCCAGCAGTTACGGGAGGACAGGGAATTCACCCCTCCACTTT. The chain is built from TRBV6-2 or TRBV6-3 and TRBJ1-6; 8 positions match TRBD1. The CDR3 contains 15 residues. J lost 7 bases, V lost 2 bases, and 4 bases had no gene match. Per the germline V gene, CDR1 is MNHEY and CDR2 is SVGEGT.

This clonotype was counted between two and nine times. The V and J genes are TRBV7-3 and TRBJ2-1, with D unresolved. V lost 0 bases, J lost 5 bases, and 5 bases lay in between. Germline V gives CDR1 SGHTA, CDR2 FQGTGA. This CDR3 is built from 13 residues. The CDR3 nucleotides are TGTGCCAGCAGCTTAACCCAGGACAATGAGCAGTTCTTC. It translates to CASSLTQDNEQFF.

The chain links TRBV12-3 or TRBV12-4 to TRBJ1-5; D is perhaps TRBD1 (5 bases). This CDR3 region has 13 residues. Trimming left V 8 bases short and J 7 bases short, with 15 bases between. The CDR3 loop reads CASGRGPVQPQHF. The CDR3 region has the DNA TGTGCCAGCGGGAGGGGCCCCGTGCAGCCCCAGCATTTT.

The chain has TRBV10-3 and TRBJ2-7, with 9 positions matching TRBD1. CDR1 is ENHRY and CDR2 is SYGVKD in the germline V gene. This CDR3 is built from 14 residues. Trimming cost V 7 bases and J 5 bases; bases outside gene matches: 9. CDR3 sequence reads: CAITARDRAHEQYF. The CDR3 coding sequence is TGTGCCATCACAGCCCGGGACAGGGCCCACGAGCAGTACTTC.